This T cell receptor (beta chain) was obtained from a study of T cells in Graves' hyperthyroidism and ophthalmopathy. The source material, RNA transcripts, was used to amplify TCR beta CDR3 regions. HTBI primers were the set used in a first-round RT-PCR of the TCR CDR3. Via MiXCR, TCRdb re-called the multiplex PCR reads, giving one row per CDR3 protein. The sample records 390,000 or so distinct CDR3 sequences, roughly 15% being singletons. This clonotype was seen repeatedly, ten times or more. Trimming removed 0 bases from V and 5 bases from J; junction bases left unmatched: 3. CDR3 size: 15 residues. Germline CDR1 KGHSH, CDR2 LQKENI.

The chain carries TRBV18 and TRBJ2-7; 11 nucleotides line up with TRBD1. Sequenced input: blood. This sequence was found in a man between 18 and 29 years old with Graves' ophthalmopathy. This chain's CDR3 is CASSPPGQGGHEQYF. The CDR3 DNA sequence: TGTGCCAGCTCACCACCGGGACAGGGGGGCCACGAGCAGTACTTC.